One sample yielded the 16 T cell receptor beta chains listed below, sequenced in a study of T cell responses to AZD1222 COVID-19 vaccine. Here immunoSEQ multiplex PCR was the method, and the copy in TCRdb shows in-frame clones only, minus some. The sample has more than 80,000 clones; 86% are singletons. Sequences were derived from peripheral blood, sampled on day 0 of AZD1222 vaccination. Receptors were obtained from an adult in good health.

Here the CDR3 DNA reads TGCAGTGCTAGTTTGGGCCAAAACATTCAGTACTTC. Its protein product is CSASLGQNIQYF. The J gene is TRBJ2-4, the V gene TRBV20-1; D unclear. V was shortened by 3 bases and J by 5 bases, with 8 bases between the two germline ends. Germline V gives CDR1 DFQATT, CDR2 SNEGSKA (reference sequence). The CDR3 is 12 residues long.

V gene TRBV5-5 combines with J gene TRBJ1-2; D possibly corresponds to TRBD1 (5 bases). The CDR3 has 15 amino acids. Germline-derived CDR1 and CDR2 are SGHKS and YYEKEE (reference sequence). V gave up 4 bases and J gave up 4 bases, with 17 bases separating them. Here the CDR3 DNA reads TGTGCCAGCAGCCTCGACAGCCCAGAGAGCTATGGCTACACCTTC. It is translated as CASSLDSPESYGYTF.

The gene calls are TRBV19 and TRBJ2-7, with 9 bases aligning to TRBD2. The CDR3 covers 16 residues. Looked up from germline, CDR1 is LNHDA and CDR2 is SQIVND (reference sequence). Trimming cost V 3 bases and J 6 bases; bases outside gene matches: 12. CDR3 region: CASSIRLAGTPGEQYF. The CDR3 DNA reads TGTGCCAGTAGTATCCGGCTAGCGGGAACCCCCGGCGAGCAGTACTTC. The entire variable domain, with the rest obtained from reference TRBV19 and TRBJ2-7, is as follows: DGGITQSPKYLFRKEGQNVTLSCEQNLNHDAMYWYRQDPGQGLRLIYYSQIVNDFQKGDIAEGYSVSREKKESFPLTVTSAQKNPTAFYLCASSIRLAGTPGEQYFGPGTRLTVT.

The chain employs TRBV7-9 and TRBJ2-7; 10 nucleotides match TRBD1. The CDR3 consists of 14 residues. With V trimmed by 5 bases and J by 6 bases, 7 bases remained unmatched. Germline V gene lookup returns CDR1 SEHNR and CDR2 FQNEAQ (reference sequence). The CDR3 DNA reads as TGTGCCAGCAGCAGGGACAGGGGAACCGGCGAGCAGTACTTC. Encoded protein: CASSRDRGTGEQYF.

J is TRBJ1-1 and V is TRBV11-2; D is undetermined. The germline V gene encodes CDR1 SGHAT and CDR2 FQNNGV. Trimming cost V 4 bases and J 1 base, with 7 bases left between them. The CDR3 is made up of 13 amino acids. CDR3 sequence (DNA): TGTGCCAGCAGCTCATCCCCGAACACTGAAGCTTTCTTT. As protein: CASSSSPNTEAFF. Full variable domain (outside the CDR3, taken from reference TRBV11-2 and TRBJ1-1): EAGVAQSPRYKIIEKRQSVAFWCNPISGHATLYWYQQILGQGPKLLIQFQNNGVVDDSQLPKDRFSAERLKGVDSTLKIQPAKLEDSAVYLCASSSSPNTEAFFGQGTRLTVV.

The genes are TRBV11-2 and TRBJ1-2; D gene uncertain. Trimming cost V 0 bases and J 7 bases, with 9 bases left between them. Looked up from germline, CDR1 is SGHAT and CDR2 is FQNNGV. The CDR3 totals 13 residues. This CDR3 reads CASSLDRVPGYTF. DNA of the CDR3: TGTGCCAGCAGCTTAGATAGGGTTCCTGGCTACACCTTC.

The gene calls are TRBV6-5 and TRBJ2-2, with 8 positions matching TRBD1. The CDR3 is 14 residues long. Trimming removed 5 bases from V and 7 bases from J; junction bases left unmatched: 6. The germline V gene encodes CDR1 MNHEY and CDR2 SVGAGI. The CDR3 DNA reads TGTGCCAGCAGTAGGGACAGGTTGGGCGGGGAGCTGTTTTTT. Its translation is CASSRDRLGGELFF.

The chain has TRBV5-4 and TRBJ2-7, with D perhaps matching TRBD1 or TRBD2 (7 bases each). The germline V gene encodes CDR1 SGHNT and CDR2 YYREEE (reference sequence). CDR3 length: 15 residues. V was pared by 5 bases and J by 2 bases, with 17 bases between. The CDR3 bases are TGTGCCAGCAGTCCAGGGGGGGACAGAGCCTACGAGCAGTACTTC. This codes for CASSPGGDRAYEQYF.

This clone has only one observation. The chain couples TRBV12-5 to TRBJ2-3; 15 positions match TRBD2. There are 19 residues in the CDR3. The germline V gene has CDR1 LGHNT and CDR2 FRNRAP. V was clipped by 1 base and J by 2 bases; unmatched bases: 7. As DNA, the CDR3 is TGTGCTAGTGGTTTGGCCTGGACTAGCGGGGGGGCCACCACAGATACGCAGTATTTT. Amino acid sequence: CASGLAWTSGGATTDTQYF.

The V and J genes are TRBV6-5 and TRBJ1-2, with D perhaps matching TRBD1 (5 bases). Trimming took 5 bases from V and 8 from J, leaving 21 bases between them. Germline V gene data show CDR1 as MNHEY and CDR2 as SVGAGI. The CDR3 is 15 residues long. CDR3 DNA sequence: TGTGCCAGCAGTCTTTCCTTGGGGGGAGAGGTAGGCTACACCTTC. Amino acids: CASSLSLGGEVGYTF.

This clone was counted between two and nine times. The CDR3 protein is CAWARLAETGELFF. The CDR3, as DNA: TGTGCCTGGGCGAGACTAGCGGAGACCGGGGAGCTGTTTTTT. J is TRBJ2-2 and V is TRBV30; 9 bases are a match to TRBD2. The CDR3 runs 14 residues. V trimming: 5 bases; J trimming: 5 bases; junction bases outside the gene matches: 6. The germline CDR1 and CDR2 sequences are GTSNPN and SVGIG (reference sequence). Full variable domain (rest looked up from reference TRBV30 and TRBJ2-2): SQTIHQWPATLVQPVGSPLSLECTVEGTSNPNLYWYRQAAGRGLQLLFYSVGIGQISSEVPQNLSASRPQDRQFILSSKKLLLSDSGFYLCAWARLAETGELFFGEGSRLTVL.

As concerns this clone: Other nucleotide sequences from this sample produce the same CDR3. The chain uses TRBV4-1 and TRBJ1-6, with a tentative D call TRBD1 (5 bases). From germline, CDR1 is MGHRA and CDR2 YSYEKL. V was clipped by 3 bases and J by 6 bases, with 12 bases between them. The CDR3 is 15 amino acids. CDR3 amino acids: CASSQGPPFNSPLHF. CDR3 nucleotide sequence: TGCGCCAGCAGCCAGGGACCGCCTTTTAATTCACCCCTCCACTTT.

The chain links TRBV7-8 to TRBJ2-7, with D unresolved. Germline V CDR1 and CDR2: SGHVS, FQNEAQ. V was trimmed by 1 base and J by 5 bases, leaving 9 bases between them. This CDR3 is built from 13 residues. Here the CDR3 reads CASSLGDLNEQYF. The CDR3 region has the DNA TGTGCCAGCAGCTTAGGAGATTTGAACGAGCAGTACTTC.

The chain is built from TRBV5-5 and TRBJ1-6; D is unclear. The length of the CDR3 is 14 residues. Germline V CDR1 and CDR2: SGHKS, YYEKEE (reference sequence). V was pared by 1 base and J by 9 bases, with 11 bases between. This CDR3 is CASSLRDFGSPLHF. CDR3 sequence (DNA): TGTGCCAGCAGCTTGAGAGATTTTGGTTCACCCCTCCACTTT.

The chain joins TRBV5-1 to TRBJ1-2, with a possible D match to TRBD1 (5 bases). The CDR3 runs 15 residues. CDR1 is SGHRS and CDR2 is YFSETQ in the germline V gene. The V end was cut by 5 bases, the J end by 4 bases, with 18 bases between. The CDR3 nucleotides read TGCGCCAGCAGAGTTATTGGGGGAGCCTCCTATGGCTACACCTTC. Translated, it gives CASRVIGGASYGYTF.

This chain uses TRBV25-1 with TRBJ1-1, with unresolved D. V dropped 5 bases and J dropped 5 bases, with 12 bases sitting between them. CDR3 length equals 13 residues. Germline values: CDR1 MGHDK, CDR2 SYGVNS. CDR3 DNA: TGTGCCAGCAGTAATTACAGAGGAACTGAAGCTTTCTTT. The encoded protein is CASSNYRGTEAFF.